This record looks at one TCR beta chain sequence and its context. This clonotype occurred many times. Its antigen remains undetermined. No clone much larger than this one lies a single base away; base qualities are absent. The data were obtained in a study of human T cells and chemical hapten exposure (dated by TCRdb to the early 2020s). As for the study more broadly: For sensitization, 2% DPC in acetone was applied to a 2 cm by 2 cm area of upper inner arm skin. Weekly therapeutic DPC doses were additionally applied to the scalp of patients throughout the roughly 23-week study period. Patch testing on the upper back used Finn chambers containing 0.01% DPC, with scoring done after 6 days according to International Contact Dermatitis Research Group standards. The patient cohort, mostly female, included alopecia areata with under or over 50% scalp involvement, alopecia totalis and alopecia universalis. Libraries were combined into a pool for sequencing, and differences in TCR yield between samples came mainly from small differences in library volumes within the pool. This study followed changes in the peripheral blood TCR repertoire in vivo during primary and secondary sensitization of alopecia patients to the hapten diphenylcyclopropenone (DPC). Blood samples were taken from patients before sensitization (week 0) and then at 2, 6 and about 24 weeks after DPC sensitization. For TCR sequencing, blood came from some 31 alopecia patients at anywhere from one to four time points (pre-sensitization, 2, 6 and 24 weeks). The study at large found these results: Because every patient had alopecia, a presumed autoimmune disease, the patients' immune response might differ from that of healthy individuals. Expanded TCRs formed significantly more large CDR3 similarity clusters than pre-sensitization or healthy control sets, consistent with antigen-driven responses. DPC sensitization did not change how many TCRs were above 1 in 1000 frequency, and no evidence was found of alterations in global repertoire structure. A positive correlation was found between the number of PT1 expanded TCRs and patch test score, with significance reached at thresholds 8, 16 and 32 but not 4. Repeated subsampling changed both the strength of the expansion versus patch-test correlation and the threshold at which that correlation became significant.

The protocol used for the library was RACE. The sequencer listed for this sample is NextSeq 500. Library preparation attached unique molecular identifiers to individual cDNA molecules for quantitative, reproducible TCR counting. For every blood RNA sample, sequencing covered both the TCR alpha and TCR beta chains. The original methods were these. Samples had a median of approximately 93,000 TCRs, with a range from about 23,224 to 700,000. The Decombinator software suite was used to annotate the V, J and CDR3 of the TCR reads. To make PS versus PT1 abundance plots, every sample was subsampled to the same number of TCRs (28,000). TCRs were defined as expanded if absent before sensitization and observed at least eight times at the 2-week time point. TCRdb trimmed public reads at Q25 via fastp, called clones via MiXCR and kept in-frame beta chains. Every distinct CDR3 protein forms one entry, paired with its most common genes and DNA. The V and J calls here are based on TCRdb, not the publication. This sample holds 250,000 or so distinct CDR3 sequences; around 7.3% were observed only once. Of the sample, more than 1% falls within the top ten clones.

Germline trimming amounts to 8 bases on V and 9 bases on J, with 15 as the count of junction bases outside the gene matches. CDR1 and CDR2 are drawn from the germline V gene: SQVTM, ANQGSEA. The CDR3 spans 14 residues, from the cysteine through the phenylalanine. The CDR3 DNA has 42 bases and is translated from base 1. The time point label, read with the paper, signifies: pre-sensitization, week 0. The meaning of the sample's treatment or condition label: therapeutic diphenylcyclopropenone sensitization with weekly scalp DPC. At every patch-test visit, the blood draw took place before the patch test was put on. Patients were considered eligible if aged 18 to 70, diagnosed with alopecia and deemed suitable for DPC therapy, and patients were excluded if pregnant. Total RNA was extracted from unfractionated whole blood that had been collected in Tempus Blood RNA tubes.

The specimen was whole blood, collected in connection with sensitization to the hapten diphenylcyclopropenone (DPC). This sequence was found in a man younger than 35 with alopecia areata. Some clones in this sample may be carry-over from other donors' samples. The V and J genes are TRBV29-1 and TRBJ2-1; 8 central nucleotides agree with TRBD1. The nucleotide sequence reads as follows: TGCAGCTCCAACCTCCGGGACAGGTTGGGTGAGCAGTTCTTC. It codes for CSSNLRDRLGEQFF.